This T cell receptor (beta chain) was captured by sequencing in a study of CD8 T cells in ankylosing spondylitis. Broader study findings: Clones linked to disease were reported to show significant enrichment in matched ankylosing spondylitis synovial fluid.

It was by quantitative 5'-RACE with molecular barcodes that TCR beta libraries were made. MiXCR was run by TCRdb on the 5' RACE reads, yielding one entry per CDR3 protein. The table shows hundreds of thousands of distinct CDR3 sequences, with roughly a tenth occurring only once. In the case of this clonotype: Antigen: not known.

The V end was cut by 6 bases, the J end by 2 bases, with 26 bases between. CDR1 LGHNA and CDR2 YNFKEQ come from the germline V gene. The CDR3 consists of 18 residues. The gene calls are TRBV4-2 and TRBJ2-7, with D uncertain. This receptor was obtained from a male donor with ankylosing spondylitis or in good health (not recorded which). The specimen was blood, either unsorted or a sorted T cell fraction (not recorded which). CDR3 coding DNA: TGTGCCAGCAGTGCCGGCCAGCTCTGCAACCCCAAACCCTACGAGCAGTACTTC. This sequence encodes CASSAGQLCNPKPYEQYF.